The clone carrying this T cell receptor beta chain was observed a single time. Its antigen is not known. The V gene's germline CDR1 is SGHTA and CDR2 FQGNSA. The J segment lost 5 bases and the V segment lost 3 bases, leaving 9 bases of the junction unmatched. The CDR3 covers 16 residues. This sample stems from a study of identifying expanded T cells in peripheral blood. The repertoire was sequenced with immunoSEQ multiplex PCR; TCRdb's copy has only in-frame clones and lacks some. The table shows under 130,000 clones, with around nine tenths occurring only once. Study outcomes and limitations: Across healthy donors, higher total template counts meant significantly greater roughly two-week count variance. Approximately 1.2 clones differed between technical replicates, versus approximately 16 and 19 over time.

No infections or other immune events were documented during collection. The source is a person aged 18-69 years in good health. Sequenced material: blood. The gene calls are TRBV7-2 and TRBJ2-5; 10 bases match TRBD2. This chain's CDR3 is CASSLISSGGGETQYF. The CDR3 bases are TGTGCCAGCAGCTTGATATCTAGCGGGGGCGGGGAGACCCAGTACTTC.